This entry lists 23 T cell receptor beta chains sequenced from one sample in a study of human T cells and chemical hapten exposure. Each CDR3 protein gets one entry after TCRdb re-called the RACE reads with MiXCR. Among about 160,000 distinct CDR3 sequences listed, 28% were seen once. Time point reported: patch test 3, about 24 weeks after DPC sensitization. Treatment of the sample: therapeutic diphenylcyclopropenone sensitization with weekly scalp DPC. The specimen comprised whole blood, sampled in connection with sensitization to the hapten diphenylcyclopropenone (DPC). These TCRs come from a woman in her late teens or twenties with alopecia areata. Some clones in this sample may be carry-over from other donors' samples.

This clonotype has more than one count but fewer than ten. The chain joins TRBV12-3 or TRBV12-4 to TRBJ1-2, with 8 bases aligning to TRBD1. This CDR3 comprises 11 residues. V dropped 6 bases and J dropped 8; count of bases not matched to a gene: 2. DNA of the CDR3: TGTGCCAGCAGAGACAGGGGCGGCTACACCTTC. Translation: CASRDRGGYTF.

This rearrangement joins TRBV20-1 to TRBJ2-7; 7 bases fit TRBD1. Germline assignment: CDR1 DFQATT and CDR2 SNEGSKA (reference sequence). V was clipped by 1 base and J by 3 bases; unmatched bases: 9. The CDR3 runs 15 residues. The CDR3 region has the DNA TGCAGTGCTAGAGCTCTGACAGGGATCTACTACGAGCAGTACTTC. It is translated as CSARALTGIYYEQYF.

The J gene is TRBJ2-4, the V gene TRBV15, with 11 bases identical to TRBD2. Germline-derived CDR1 and CDR2 are LNHNV and YYDKDF (reference sequence). Trimming took 6 bases from V and 7 from J; bases not matched to a gene: 20. The CDR3 consists of 19 residues. CDR3 residues: CATSLMSTASGRFRNIQYF. The CDR3 nucleotides are TGTGCCACCAGTCTGATGAGCACGGCTAGCGGGAGGTTCAGGAACATTCAGTACTTC.

Only a few counts were recorded for this clonotype. The gene calls are TRBV29-1 and TRBJ1-5; TRBD1 agrees at 9 bases. V was clipped by 6 bases and J by 6 bases; unmatched bases: 6. The CDR3 covers 13 residues. Germline CDR1 reads SQVTM; CDR2 reads ANQGSEA. The CDR3 here is CSVWDREGQPQHF. The DNA for the CDR3 is TGCAGCGTCTGGGACAGGGAGGGTCAGCCCCAGCATTTT. The entire variable domain, with the rest obtained from reference TRBV29-1 and TRBJ1-5, is as follows: SAVISQKPSRDICQRGTSLTIQCQVDSQVTMMFWYRQQPGQSLTLIATANQGSEATYESGFVIDKFPISRPNLTFSTLTVSNMSPEDSSIYLCSVWDREGQPQHFGDGTRLSIL.

This chain connects TRBV7-3 to TRBJ2-2; D not resolved. In germline, CDR1 is SGHTA, CDR2 FQGTGA. Trimming took 5 bases from V and 3 from J, leaving 10 bases between them. The CDR3 has 14 residues. Written as DNA, the CDR3 is TGTGCCAGCAGCCATGACCGATACACCGGGGAGCTGTTTTTT. Amino acids: CASSHDRYTGELFF.

The chain is built from TRBV7-2 and TRBJ2-7; no firm D call. The CDR3 is made up of 11 amino acids. Trimming took off 5 bases at V and 3 bases at J, with 5 bases between the two ends. Per germline, CDR1 SGHTA and CDR2 FQGNSA. The CDR3 DNA reads TGTGCCAGCAGCCCCCACTACGAGCAGTACTTC. Its protein is CASSPHYEQYF.

This clonotype appeared many times. The CDR3 sequence is CASSPTDTQYF. CDR3 bases: TGTGCCAGCAGCCCCACAGATACGCAGTATTTT. The rearrangement joins TRBV7-2 to TRBJ2-3, with D hard to call. CDR1 and CDR2 from the germline V gene are SGHTA and FQGNSA. The V gene lost 5 bases and the J gene lost 2 bases, with 2 bases spanning the gap. The CDR3 covers 11 residues.

The gene calls are TRBV7-9 and TRBJ2-7; TRBD2 agrees at 7 bases. CDR3 length: 16 residues. The V and J ends lost 5 bases and 4 bases, in that order; junction bases with no gene match: 14. The germline V gene has CDR1 SEHNR and CDR2 FQNEAQ (reference sequence). CDR3 DNA: TGTGCCAGCAGCCCTCGTCGGGGGAGGGTGCCGTACGAGCAGTACTTC. Amino acid sequence: CASSPRRGRVPYEQYF.

This clonotype has a handful of counts. V and J are TRBV20-1 and TRBJ2-1; D might be TRBD1 (6 bases). Germline V lookup: CDR1 DFQATT, CDR2 SNEGSKA (reference sequence). V was shortened by 6 bases and J by 4 bases, with 13 bases between the two germline ends. The CDR3 has 13 residues. This CDR3 reads CSAYRAEYNEQFF. The DNA of the CDR3 is TGCAGTGCCTACAGGGCAGAGTACAATGAGCAGTTCTTC.

Many counts were recorded for this clonotype. This chain joins TRBV29-1 and TRBJ1-1; 8 nucleotides agree with TRBD1. CDR1 and CDR2 from the germline V gene are SQVTM and ANQGSEA. This CDR3 contains 12 residues. With 3 bases clipped from V and 4 bases from J, the junction kept 1 base outside the gene matches. The CDR3 spells CSVDRGPTEAFF. The CDR3 DNA follows: TGCAGCGTTGACAGGGGGCCCACTGAAGCTTTCTTT.

This clonotype has a handful of counts. The rearrangement uses TRBV29-1 and TRBJ1-1, with a tentative D call TRBD1 (5 bases). V lost 4 bases and J lost 6, with 12 bases in between. CDR1 and CDR2 from the germline V gene are SQVTM and ANQGSEA. CDR3 length: 12 amino acids. CDR3 DNA sequence: TGCAGCGTTGGGGGCGGGGTGGCTGAAGCTTTCTTT. This gives the protein CSVGGGVAEAFF.

This sequence joins TRBV29-1 and TRBJ1-4; D not resolved. Germline V gives CDR1 SQVTM, CDR2 ANQGSEA. The CDR3 loop spans 13 amino acids. The V end was cut by 7 bases, the J end by 4 bases, with 13 bases between. The CDR3 spells CSGLSALNEKLFF. The CDR3 DNA sequence: TGCAGCGGCTTGTCTGCCCTTAATGAAAAACTGTTTTTT. Variable domain in full (rest from reference TRBV29-1 and TRBJ1-4): SAVISQKPSRDICQRGTSLTIQCQVDSQVTMMFWYRQQPGQSLTLIATANQGSEATYESGFVIDKFPISRPNLTFSTLTVSNMSPEDSSIYLCSGLSALNEKLFFGSGTQLSVL.

The chain employs TRBV20-1 and TRBJ2-1; 8 bases are shared with TRBD2. The trim removed 4 bases at V and 4 bases at J, leaving 9 bases unmatched. The germline gives CDR1 DFQATT, CDR2 SNEGSKA (reference sequence). CDR3 size: 15 residues. The CDR3 protein is CSAIPDSGDYNEQFF. The CDR3 DNA sequence: TGCAGTGCTATTCCGGATAGCGGGGATTACAATGAGCAGTTCTTC.

This clonotype was observed a handful of times. This chain connects TRBV5-4 to TRBJ1-2, with no clear D. V lost 1 base to trimming and J lost 7 bases, with 14 bases between them. CDR3 length: 14 residues. Germline V CDR1 and CDR2: SGHNT, YYREEE (reference sequence). DNA of the CDR3: TGTGCCAGCAGCTTGTCACGTACGGCGGCTGGCTACACCTTC. This codes for CASSLSRTAAGYTF.

The chain links TRBV12-3 or TRBV12-4 to TRBJ1-1, with unresolved D. The CDR3 totals 12 residues. V dropped 5 bases and J dropped 6 bases, with 10 bases sitting between them. The CDR3, as DNA: TGTGCCAGCAGTCTACCTAGGGCTGAAGCTTTCTTT. It yields the protein CASSLPRAEAFF.

The V and J genes are TRBV6-2 or TRBV6-3 and TRBJ2-3; D uncertain. Per the germline V gene, CDR1 is MNHEY and CDR2 is SVGEGT. With 6 bases removed from V and 4 bases from J, the gap between germline ends came to 8 bases. This CDR3 comprises 12 residues. The CDR3 bases are TGTGCCAGCAGCCGCGTGCCAGATACGCAGTATTTT. Translation gives CASSRVPDTQYF.

The chain uses TRBV2 and TRBJ1-5; 9 bases are a match to TRBD1. Germline V gene data show CDR1 as SNHLY and CDR2 as FYNNEI. The CDR3 is 14 residues long. The V gene end was trimmed by 7 bases and the J gene end by 9 bases; junction bases not matched to a gene: 10. CDR3: CASTFLGGQGPQHF. The DNA for the CDR3 is TGTGCCAGCACGTTCCTGGGGGGACAGGGGCCCCAGCATTTT.

The table lists this clonotype with a few counts. The chain is built from TRBV19 and TRBJ2-3, with D maybe TRBD2 (5 bases). The CDR3 sequence is 14 residues long. Trimming took 1 base from V and 8 from J, leaving 13 bases between them. Germline V gene sequence: CDR1 LNHDA, CDR2 SQIVND (reference sequence). CDR3 in DNA: TGTGCCAGTAGTATAGCGGGGATCCTTGGTACGCAGTATTTT. This codes for CASSIAGILGTQYF. The full variable domain, with the rest looked up from reference TRBV19 and TRBJ2-3, is DGGITQSPKYLFRKEGQNVTLSCEQNLNHDAMYWYRQDPGQGLRLIYYSQIVNDFQKGDIAEGYSVSREKKESFPLTVTSAQKNPTAFYLCASSIAGILGTQYFGPGTRLTVL.

V is TRBV4-3 and J is TRBJ2-7; TRBD2 aligns across 10 bases. V shed 3 bases, J shed 5 bases, and the junction held 7 bases outside the gene matches. In germline, CDR1 is LGHNA, CDR2 YSLEER. The CDR3 extends over 15 amino acids. CDR3 loop: CASSQEGTSGDEQYF. The DNA for the CDR3 is TGCGCCAGCAGCCAGGAGGGAACTAGCGGGGACGAGCAGTACTTC.

This sequence joins TRBV25-1 and TRBJ1-5; 9 bases agree with TRBD1. The CDR3 sequence is 14 residues long. V gave up 6 bases and J gave up 4 bases; unmatched junction bases: 4. Germline loops: CDR1 MGHDK, CDR2 SYGVNS. The CDR3 loop reads CASRTGQGNQPQHF. The CDR3 bases are TGTGCCAGCAGAACAGGACAGGGGAATCAGCCCCAGCATTTT.

This clonotype was seen only a few times. The CDR3 sequence is CASRRLPLPGLAGLDRFWEQFF. In nucleotides, the CDR3 is TGTGCCAGCAGGAGACTACCTCTACCGGGACTAGCGGGATTAGATAGATTTTGGGAGCAGTTCTTC. V usage is TRBV6-1 and J usage is TRBJ2-1; 13 bases fit TRBD2. The CDR3 has 22 residues. Germline-derived CDR1 and CDR2 are MNHNS and SASEGT. Unmatched junction bases numbered 30, after V lost 6 bases and J lost 10 bases.

This clonotype was observed a handful of times. This chain joins TRBV10-3 and TRBJ2-1; D may be TRBD1 or TRBD2 (6 bases each). The CDR3 extends over 13 amino acids. V was pared by 8 bases and J by 8 bases, with 16 bases between. Looked up from germline, CDR1 is ENHRY and CDR2 is SYGVKD. The chain's CDR3 is CAIGGPGSDEQFF. The CDR3 region has the DNA TGTGCCATCGGGGGGCCAGGGAGCGATGAGCAGTTCTTC.

This clonotype was found once. The chain has TRBV12-5 and TRBJ2-1, with D tentatively TRBD1 or TRBD2 (5 bases each). The V end was cut by 1 base, the J end by 5 bases, with 15 bases between. Per the germline V gene, CDR1 is LGHNT and CDR2 is FRNRAP. The CDR3 is 16 amino acids. CDR3 DNA: TGTGCTAGTGGTTTGGAAACCGGGACCTTCAACAATGAGCAGTTCTTC. Translating gives CASGLETGTFNNEQFF.